Shown below are 12 T cell receptor beta chains from a single sample sequenced in a study of tissue T cells after allogeneic stem cell transplantation. Time point denoted: mouse harvest day 7 after allogeneic transplant. Tail vein injection delivered 10^7 T-cell-depleted bone marrow cells and 10^6 splenic CD5+ T cells. Libraries were prepared by immunoSEQ multiplex PCR; TCRdb keeps only in-frame clonotypes and omits some of them. The data contain roughly 9,500 clones, approximately 45% of them seen just once; the ten biggest clones take up 6% to 8.5%. Sequencing used gut tissue. The receptors here all came from a female BALB/c mouse given C57BL/6 T cells with graft-versus-host disease after an allogeneic hematopoietic cell transplant.

This clone qualifies as medium-sized. The genes are named according to mouse. The read ends 1 residue early relative to the CDR3; the germline J gene fills the gap. J is TRBJ1-3 and V is TRBV26; D gene ambiguous. Looked up from germline, CDR1 is KGHPV and CDR2 is FQNQEV (reference sequence). The CDR3 is 13 amino acids. Trimming removed 5 bases from V and 0 bases from J, with 5 bases in between. The sequenced part of the CDR3 DNA is TGTGCCAGCAGTGGCAATTCTGGAAATACGCTCTAT. This translates into CASSGNSGNTLY. The entire CDR3 is CASSGNSGNTLYF.

In this sample, this clone turned up a few times. Germline and genes: mouse. The missing CDR3 end, 1 residue past where the read stops, is filled in from the germline J gene. V gene TRBV26 combines with J gene TRBJ1-1; D remains unclear. CDR3 length: 13 residues. Germline V lookup: CDR1 KGHPV, CDR2 FQNQEV (reference sequence). Trimming removed 2 bases from V and 1 base from J, with 5 bases in between. CDR3 residues: CASSLQENTEVFF. The sequenced CDR3 bases are TGTGCCAGCAGTCTGCAGGAAAACACAGAAGTCTTC.

This clone was counted between two and nine times. Any gene name here is a mouse gene name. The DNA read from the CDR3 is TGTGCCAGCAGTCGAACAGGGGAGAACACAGAAGTCTTC. Translated: CASSRTGENTEVF. The CDR3, in full, reads CASSRTGENTEVFF. The V and J genes are TRBV26 and TRBJ1-1; TRBD1 agrees at 7 bases. Read coverage stops 1 residue before the CDR3 terminus; the germline J gene supplies the remainder. The J segment lost 0 bases and the V segment lost 4 bases, leaving 2 bases of the junction unmatched. CDR3 size: 14 residues. The V gene's germline CDR1 is KGHPV and CDR2 FQNQEV (reference sequence).

About this clone itself: Gene names refer to mouse genes. The CDR3 goes on 1 residue after the read ends, and that part is filled in from the germline J gene. The rearrangement links TRBV13-1 to TRBJ2-3, with D unresolved. V lost 2 bases, J lost 2 bases, and 9 bases lay in between. Looked up from germline, CDR1 is NSHNY and CDR2 is SYGAGN. CDR3 length: 14 amino acids. The CDR3 spells CASSESVVAETLYF. The part of the CDR3 DNA that was read is TGTGCCAGCAGTGAGTCTGTGGTTGCAGAAACGCTGTAT.

This clone appeared a few times. The genes and germline here are from mouse. The read ends 1 residue before the CDR3 terminus; that terminus is restored from the germline J gene. V usage is TRBV1 and J usage is TRBJ1-1; D not resolved. Germline-derived CDR1 and CDR2 are NSQYPW and LRSPGD (reference sequence). The CDR3 is 13 amino acids. V dropped 0 bases and J dropped 3 bases, with 5 bases sitting between them. CDR3 protein: CTCSAERDTEVFF. The sequenced part of the CDR3 DNA is TGCACCTGCAGTGCAGAAAGGGACACAGAAGTCTTC.

To note about this clone: The germline and genes are mouse ones. CDR3 DNA (partial): TGTGCCAGCAGTCTCCCGGGACAGAACACAGAAGTCTTC. Protein: CASSLPGQNTEVF. The whole CDR3 protein reads CASSLPGQNTEVFF. This chain connects TRBV26 to TRBJ1-1; the D gene is possibly TRBD1 (5 bases). Read sequence stops 1 residue before the CDR3 end, and the germline J gene provides the missing end. This CDR3 region has 14 residues. In germline, CDR1 is KGHPV, CDR2 FQNQEV (reference sequence). With 3 bases removed from V and 0 bases from J, the gap between germline ends came to 8 bases. Full variable domain (outside the CDR3, taken from reference TRBV26 and TRBJ1-1): NSKVIQTPRYLVKGQGQKAKMRCIPEKGHPVVFWYQQNKNNEFKFLINFQNQEVLQQIDMTEKRFSAECPSNSPCSLEIQSSEAGDSALYLCASSLPGQNTEVFFGKGTRLTVV.

This clone was found a few times. Gene names follow the mouse nomenclature. The CDR3 extends 1 residue past the end of the read, so its final part is completed from the germline J gene. The rearrangement uses TRBV26 and TRBJ2-1; 7 nucleotides match TRBD1. The J segment lost 1 base and the V segment lost 2 bases, leaving 2 bases of the junction unmatched. CDR3 length: 15 amino acids. Germline CDR1 reads KGHPV; CDR2 reads FQNQEV (reference sequence). The CDR3 DNA, read in part, is TGTGCCAGCAGTCTGGTGACAGGGAACTATGCTGAGCAGTTC. Translated: CASSLVTGNYAEQF. The full-length CDR3 reads as CASSLVTGNYAEQFF.

Note on this clone: Gene names and germline refer to mouse. The missing CDR3 end, 1 residue past where the read stops, is filled in from the germline J gene. V and J are TRBV22 and TRBJ2-3; no check of the table's D call, TRBD2, against the DNA was made. TRBV22 is tagged as a pseudogene. This CDR3 contains 15 residues. The sequenced CDR3 bases are TGTGCCAGCAGTTGTCTGGGGGGGCCTGCAGAAACGCTGTAT. This sequence encodes CASSCLGGPAETLY. Given in full, the CDR3 is CASSCLGGPAETLYF.

On this clone itself: The germline and genes are mouse ones. The read gets to within 1 residue of the CDR3 end, and the germline J gene fills in the rest. The J gene is TRBJ2-5, the V gene TRBV13-2; D not resolved. Germline-derived CDR1 and CDR2 are NNHNN and SYGAGS (reference sequence). The CDR3 is 14 residues long. The V and J ends lost 0 bases and 0 bases respectively, with 5 bases between them. CDR3 protein: CASGDEINQDTQYF. The DNA read from the CDR3 is TGTGCCAGCGGTGATGAGATTAACCAAGACACCCAGTAC.

Comment on this clone: Gene names follow the mouse nomenclature. From the germline J gene comes the end of the CDR3, since the read stops 1 residue before it. The genes are TRBV26 and TRBJ2-7; D tentatively fits TRBD1 or TRBD2 (5 bases each). The CDR3 loop spans 12 amino acids. Trimming pared 4 bases from V and 4 bases from J, leaving 8 bases between. The V gene's germline CDR1 is KGHPV and CDR2 FQNQEV (reference sequence). CDR3 bases read: TGTGCCAGCAGTCGGGGACCGTATGAACAGTAC. Encoded protein: CASSRGPYEQY. From start to end, the CDR3 is CASSRGPYEQYF.

As concerns this clone: Mouse gene names and germline throughout. The CDR3 end is not reached by the read, which stops 1 residue before it; the germline J gene fills it in. The chain uses TRBV13-2 and TRBJ2-3; 12 positions agree with TRBD2. Germline V gene lookup returns CDR1 NNHNN and CDR2 SYGAGS (reference sequence). J was trimmed by 0 bases and V by 1 base; bases with no gene match: 6. CDR3 length: 18 residues. The sequenced part of the CDR3 DNA is TGTGCCAGCGGTGATCGGGACTGGGGGGACCCTAGTGCAGAAACGCTGTAT. This codes for CASGDRDWGDPSAETLY. The full CDR3 is CASGDRDWGDPSAETLYF.

This clone was observed a few times. The germline and genes are mouse ones. With the read ending 1 residue before the CDR3 end, the germline J gene is used to fill in that end. The V and J genes are TRBV24 and TRBJ1-1, with D possibly TRBD1 on 6 matching bases. CDR3 size: 15 residues. V was trimmed by 2 bases and J by 0 bases, leaving 10 bases between them. Germline assignment: CDR1 KGHTA and CDR2 FRNEEI. The covered CDR3 bases are TGTGCCAGCAGTCTGGGACAGAGGCCAAACACAGAAGTCTTC. Translating gives CASSLGQRPNTEVF. The complete CDR3 sequence is CASSLGQRPNTEVFF.